This T cell receptor (beta chain) comes out of a study of blood T cell repertoires in COVID-19. The CDR3 extends over 18 amino acids. Looked up from germline, CDR1 is SGHAT and CDR2 is FQNNGV. V was trimmed by 0 bases and J by 4 bases, leaving 20 bases between them. The table came from immunoSEQ multiplex PCR; TCRdb's copy has only in-frame clones and leaves some out. This table has some 360,000 clones, roughly 89% appearing once. The J gene is TRBJ2-3, the V gene TRBV11-2; maybe TRBD2 (6 bases). Sequenced material: peripheral blood. The clonotype was recovered from a woman aged 55-70 years with COVID-19, enrolled during active disease. In DNA, the CDR3 is TGTGCCAGCAGCTTAGATTTGTTCGGGGGAGGACGTGCAGATACGCAGTATTTT. This encodes CASSLDLFGGGRADTQYF.